What follows describes a single T cell receptor (beta chain). Its antigen is undetermined. The sample belongs to a study of shared clonotypes between healthy human individuals. Study information: A donor's plate count was three for CD4 naive and three for CD4 memory; CD8 naive had two and CD8 memory one. Study-wide results and limits: Among donors, clonotype sharing was expected to be affected by sequencing depth.

Profiled with immunoSEQ multiplex PCR; TCRdb holds only in-frame clones, not every one. The table records a few million clones, approximately 94% of them present only once. CDR3 length: 14 residues. Deletions cut 8 bases from V and 4 bases from J, with 17 bases between. Germline V gene lookup returns CDR1 MNHEY and CDR2 SVGAGI. Study donors comprised healthy, HIV-negative adults devoid of recent acute infection or vaccination. The TCR was taken from a man in his late teens or twenties in good health. The material sequenced was naive CD4+ T cells sorted from blood. The sample's subset: CD45RA+ positively selected. This chain connects TRBV6-5 to TRBJ1-1; weak D call: TRBD1 (5 bases). The CDR3 DNA reads as TGTGCCAGCGGCAGGGTAATGGGGGGCACTGAAGCTTTCTTT. As protein: CASGRVMGGTEAFF.